Listed below are T cell receptor beta chains from one sample, sequenced in a study of technical replicates of blood from a handful of donors. Using immunoSEQ multiplex PCR, the repertoire was profiled, and TCRdb retains in-frame clones only, with some absent. The table lists about 58,000 clones, about 95% of them singletons. The sequencing input was PBMCs. The receptors derive from a human donor in good health. Some clones in this sample may be carry-over from other donors' samples. Both conserved end residues are part of each CDR3. The D gene is left open where the match is weak. Clone size is shown for a subset of rows, as once, few, many or a class of expanded clone.

CDR3 protein,CDR3 DNA,V gene,J gene,clone size,D gene,CDR3 length
CASSLSAGMTDTQYF,TGCGCCAGCAGCTTGTCAGCGGGGATGACAGATACGCAGTATTTT,TRBV5-1,TRBJ2-3,-,TRBD2,15
CASREGIAKNIQYF,TGTGCCAGCAGGGAGGGAATAGCCAAAAACATTCAGTACTTC,TRBV2,TRBJ2-4,-,-,14
CASSLGNSDVDTQYF,TGTGCCAGCAGCTTAGGGAATAGCGACGTAGATACGCAGTATTTT,TRBV7-9,TRBJ2-3,-,-,15
CASSFRQGETQYF,TGTGCCAGCAGTTTTCGACAGGGGGAGACCCAGTACTTC,TRBV5-5,TRBJ2-5,-,TRBD1,13
CSVVGTGRFSEAFF,TGCAGCGTGGTTGGGACAGGTCGGTTTTCTGAAGCTTTCTTT,TRBV29-1,TRBJ1-1,-,TRBD1,14
CASSEEDTRGQPQHF,TGTGCCAGCAGTGAAGAGGACACCCGTGGTCAGCCCCAGCATTTT,TRBV6-1,TRBJ1-5,-,-,15
CASSQTAGYEQYF,TGTGCCAGCAGCCAAACAGCGGGCTACGAGCAGTACTTC,TRBV7-2,TRBJ2-7,-,-,13
CASSLGLAGGTQYF,TGTGCCAGCAGCTTAGGACTAGCGGGGGGGACGCAGTATTTT,TRBV11-1,TRBJ2-3,-,TRBD2,14
CASTGGANTEAFF,TGTGCCAGCACCGGAGGTGCGAACACTGAAGCTTTCTTT,TRBV7-9,TRBJ1-1,-,-,13
CASSQGHSNQPQHF,TGTGCCAGCTCACAAGGACATAGCAATCAGCCCCAGCATTTT,TRBV18,TRBJ1-5,-,-,14
CASSQWAGDSYEQYF,TGCGCCAGCAGCCAATGGGCGGGGGATTCCTACGAGCAGTACTTC,TRBV4-1,TRBJ2-7,-,TRBD2,15
CASSTDRGKGNYGYTF,TGTGCCAGCTCGACGGACAGGGGGAAGGGTAACTATGGCTACACCTTC,TRBV18,TRBJ1-2,-,TRBD1,16
CASSLGGGVEETQYF,TGTGCCAGCAGCTTAGGGGGCGGGGTAGAAGAGACCCAGTACTTC,TRBV7-2,TRBJ2-5,-,-,15
CAWSQTGGGLFF,TGTGCCTGGAGTCAGACAGGGGGCGGACTGTTTTTT,TRBV30,TRBJ1-4,once,TRBD1,12
CASRNRAGGRTSTDTQYF,TGTGCCAGCAGGAACCGGGCGGGAGGCCGCACGAGCACAGATACGCAGTATTTT,TRBV7-8,TRBJ2-3,once,TRBD2,18
CASRPPGVAGGPGNEQFF,TGTGCCAGCAGGCCCCCTGGGGTAGCGGGAGGTCCTGGGAATGAGCAGTTCTTC,TRBV7-3,TRBJ2-1,-,TRBD2,18
CASSSSDTQYF,TGTGCCAGCAGTTCGTCAGATACGCAGTATTTT,TRBV6-6,TRBJ2-3,once,-,11
CAISSGGYNEQFF,TGTGCCATCAGCTCGGGGGGGTACAATGAGCAGTTCTTC,TRBV10-3,TRBJ2-1,-,TRBD2,13
CASSLEGGDYNEQFF,TGTGCCAGCAGCTTAGAGGGAGGGGACTACAATGAGCAGTTCTTC,TRBV13,TRBJ2-1,many,TRBD2,15
CASSQDSATSTDTQYF,TGCGCCAGCAGCCAAGACTCGGCGACAAGCACAGATACGCAGTATTTT,TRBV4-1,TRBJ2-3,-,-,16
CASSLDSRNSPLHF,TGTGCCAGCTCTTTAGACAGCCGTAATTCACCCCTCCACTTT,TRBV18,TRBJ1-6,-,-,14
CASSTWDGGGEQYF,TGTGCCAGCAGTACCTGGGACGGGGGGGGCGAGCAGTACTTC,TRBV4-2,TRBJ2-7,-,TRBD2,14
CASSSLFRSAEAFF,TGTGCCAGCAGTTCTCTATTCCGGTCGGCTGAAGCTTTCTTT,TRBV7-6,TRBJ1-1,-,-,14
CASSLGNRQDTQYF,TGCGCCAGCAGCTTGGGGAACAGGCAGGATACGCAGTATTTT,TRBV5-1,TRBJ2-3,once,-,14
CASSPGLAGGEQFF,TGTGCCAGCTCACCGGGACTAGCGGGGGGAGAGCAGTTCTTC,TRBV18,TRBJ2-1,-,TRBD2,14
CASSVWGRETQYF,TGTGCCAGCAGCGTTTGGGGGCGGGAGACCCAGTACTTC,TRBV9,TRBJ2-5,-,-,13
CASSQEGSPWDEQFF,TGCGCCAGCAGCCAAGAGGGCAGCCCTTGGGATGAGCAGTTCTTC,TRBV4-3,TRBJ2-1,-,-,15
CASSITTGTRSNQPQHF,TGTGCCAGTAGTATCACAACCGGGACTCGAAGCAATCAGCCCCAGCATTTT,TRBV19,TRBJ1-5,-,-,17
CASSRQGAYEQYF,TGTGCCAGCTCACGGCAGGGGGCCTACGAGCAGTACTTC,TRBV18,TRBJ2-7,-,TRBD1,13